The rows below give T cell receptor beta chains drawn from one sample of a study of blood T cell repertoires in COVID-19. Using immunoSEQ multiplex PCR, the repertoire was profiled, and TCRdb retains in-frame clones only, with some absent. The sample carries a few hundred thousand clones, 80% recorded once. The sample consisted of PBMCs or T cells enriched from blood (not recorded which). Receptors originate from a woman between 35 and 50 years old with acute COVID-19. Both conserved end residues are part of each CDR3. The D gene is left open where the match is weak. The size field is filled for only some rows; it gives once, few, many or a size class.

v_gene	abundance	j_gene	d_gene	CDR3aa	CDR3nt
TRBV5-1	few	TRBJ2-7	TRBD2	CASSLFGTSESYEQYF	TGCGCCAGCAGCTTGTTCGGGACTAGCGAATCCTACGAGCAGTACTTC
TRBV5-1	NA	TRBJ2-7	TRBD1	CASSLKIRGQYEQYF	TGCGCCAGCAGCTTAAAGATAAGGGGGCAATACGAGCAGTACTTC
TRBV28	NA	TRBJ2-5	NA	CASSLPGGVEETQYF	TGTGCCAGCAGTTTGCCCGGGGGAGTAGAAGAGACCCAGTACTTC
TRBV4-2	NA	TRBJ1-2	NA	CASSQDRGVGYGGYTF	TGTGCCAGCAGCCAAGATCGGGGGGTTGGTTATGGAGGCTACACCTTC
TRBV6-5	NA	TRBJ2-7	TRBD1	CASSDPGQGAREQYF	TGTGCCAGCAGCGACCCGGGACAGGGGGCGCGAGAGCAGTACTTC
TRBV18	few	TRBJ1-3	NA	CASSPMREFSGNTIYF	TGTGCCAGCTCACCAATGAGGGAATTCTCTGGAAACACCATATATTTT
TRBV25-1	NA	TRBJ1-3	NA	CASSESGSGNTIYF	TGTGCCAGCAGTGAGTCAGGCTCTGGAAACACCATATATTTT
TRBV5-1	once	TRBJ1-2	NA	CASSLNRVVDGYTF	TGCGCCAGCAGCCTAAACAGGGTGGTGGATGGCTACACCTTC
TRBV12-5	NA	TRBJ2-1	TRBD2	CASGSPTSGRGGNEQFF	TGTGCTAGTGGTTCACCGACTAGCGGGAGGGGGGGCAATGAGCAGTTCTTC
TRBV11-2	NA	TRBJ2-1	NA	CASSTMATANEQFF	TGTGCCAGCAGCACCATGGCGACAGCCAATGAGCAGTTCTTC
TRBV6-5	NA	TRBJ1-5	NA	CASSYSKAQVNQPQHF	TGTGCCAGCAGTTACTCGAAAGCCCAGGTGAATCAGCCCCAGCATTTT
TRBV28	NA	TRBJ2-2	NA	CASSLLNTGELFF	TGTGCCAGCAGTTTATTAAACACCGGGGAGCTGTTTTTT
TRBV4-1	NA	TRBJ1-5	NA	CASSPVVLGQPQHF	TGCGCCAGCAGCCCTGTCGTCCTAGGTCAGCCCCAGCATTTT
TRBV11-1	NA	TRBJ1-2	NA	CASSPNPGVNYGYTF	TGTGCCAGCAGCCCCAATCCGGGGGTAAACTATGGCTACACCTTC
TRBV5-4	NA	TRBJ2-3	NA	CASSLGLPTDTQYF	TGTGCCAGCAGCCTGGGACTGCCCACAGATACGCAGTATTTT
TRBV6-5	once	TRBJ2-3	NA	CASSNQQGRTDTQYF	TGTGCCAGCAGCAATCAACAGGGGAGGACAGATACGCAGTATTTT
TRBV6-5	NA	TRBJ1-4	TRBD1	CASGQGREKLFF	TGTGCCAGCGGACAGGGGAGGGAAAAACTGTTTTTT
TRBV2	NA	TRBJ2-7	NA	CASSEGASSYEQYF	TGTGCCAGCAGTGAAGGGGCGAGCTCCTACGAGCAGTACTTC
TRBV29-1	NA	TRBJ2-7	TRBD1	CSARDSLYEQYF	TGCAGCGCTCGGGACAGCCTTTACGAGCAGTACTTC
TRBV19	few	TRBJ2-7	TRBD1	CASSIGTGHDEQYF	TGTGCCAGTAGTATCGGGACAGGACATGATGAGCAGTACTTC
TRBV19	NA	TRBJ1-1	TRBD1	CASSADRGSTEAFF	TGTGCCAGTAGTGCCGACAGGGGGTCCACTGAAGCTTTCTTT
TRBV30	NA	TRBJ1-1	NA	CAWSERGGEAFF	TGTGCCTGGTCCGAGCGAGGAGGTGAAGCTTTCTTT
TRBV5-1	NA	TRBJ2-2	NA	CASSLAHRVPNTGELFF	TGCGCCAGCAGCTTGGCCCATCGGGTCCCGAACACCGGGGAGCTGTTTTTT
TRBV6-4	NA	TRBJ1-3	NA	CASSATVGNTIYF	TGTGCCAGCAGTGCGACAGTTGGAAACACCATATATTTT